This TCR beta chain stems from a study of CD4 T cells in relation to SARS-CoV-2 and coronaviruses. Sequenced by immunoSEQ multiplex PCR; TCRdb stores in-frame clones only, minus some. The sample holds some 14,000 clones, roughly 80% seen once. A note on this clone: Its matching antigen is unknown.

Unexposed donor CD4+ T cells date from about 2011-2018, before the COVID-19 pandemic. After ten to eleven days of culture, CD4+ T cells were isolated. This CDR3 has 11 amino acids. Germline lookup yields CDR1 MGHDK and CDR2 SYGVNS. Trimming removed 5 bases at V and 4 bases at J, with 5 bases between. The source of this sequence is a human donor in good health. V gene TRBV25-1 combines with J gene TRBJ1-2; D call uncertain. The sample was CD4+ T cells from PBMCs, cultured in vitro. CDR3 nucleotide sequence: TGTGCCAGCAGTACGGCCTATGGCTACACCTTC. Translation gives CASSTAYGYTF.